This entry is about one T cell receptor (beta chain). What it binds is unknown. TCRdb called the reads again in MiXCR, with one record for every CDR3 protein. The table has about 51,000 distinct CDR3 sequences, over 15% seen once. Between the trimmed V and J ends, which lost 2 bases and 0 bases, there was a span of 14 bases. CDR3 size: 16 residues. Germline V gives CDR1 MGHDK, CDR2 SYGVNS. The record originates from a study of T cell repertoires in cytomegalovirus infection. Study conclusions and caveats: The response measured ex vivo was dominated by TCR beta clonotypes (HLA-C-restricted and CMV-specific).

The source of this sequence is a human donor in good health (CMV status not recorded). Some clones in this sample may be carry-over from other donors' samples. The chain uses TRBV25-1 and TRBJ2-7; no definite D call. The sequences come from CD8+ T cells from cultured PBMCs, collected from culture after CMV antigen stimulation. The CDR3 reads CASSELHARSSYEQYF. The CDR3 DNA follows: TGTGCCAGCAGTGAACTTCACGCGAGGAGCTCCTACGAGCAGTACTTC.